This T cell receptor beta chain stems from a study of blood T cell repertoires in COVID-19. On the study more broadly: There were acute and convalescent COVID-19 samples, and they came from the United States, Italy and Spain.

Per germline, CDR1 SGHNT and CDR2 YENEEA. This CDR3 spans 13 amino acids. V gave up 4 bases and J gave up 3 bases; unmatched junction bases: 1. In the study's own analysis: Estimated nucleated cell counts came from reference gene primer amplification. Measured with immunoSEQ multiplex PCR; TCRdb has only the in-frame clones, and not every one. V and J calls and clone size are as listed in that table; D and trimming were resolved from the DNA. The data show about 86,000 clones, with over 80% seen just once and more than 25% held by the top ten. Source material: peripheral blood. The genes are TRBV11-3 and TRBJ2-3; 7 bases agree with TRBD1. This clonotype originated in a woman aged 80 or over with active or convalescent COVID-19. The CDR3 is CASSSRGTDTQYF. The CDR3 DNA reads as TGTGCCAGCAGCTCCAGGGGGACAGATACGCAGTATTTT.